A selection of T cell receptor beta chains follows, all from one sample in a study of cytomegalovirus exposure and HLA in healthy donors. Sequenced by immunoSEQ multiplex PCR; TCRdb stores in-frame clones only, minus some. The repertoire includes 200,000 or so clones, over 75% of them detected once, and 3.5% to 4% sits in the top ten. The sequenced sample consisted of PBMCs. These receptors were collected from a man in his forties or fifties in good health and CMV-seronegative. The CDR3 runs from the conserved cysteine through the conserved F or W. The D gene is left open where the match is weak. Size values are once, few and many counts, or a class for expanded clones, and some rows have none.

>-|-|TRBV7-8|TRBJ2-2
CASSIKNTGELFF
TGTGCCAGCAGCATTAAAAACACCGGGGAGCTGTTTTTT
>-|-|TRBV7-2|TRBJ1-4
CASSLARSTNEKLFF
TGTGCCAGCAGCTTAGCGCGTAGCACAAATGAAAAACTGTTTTTT
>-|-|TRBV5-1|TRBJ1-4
CASSARGSTNEKLFF
TGCGCCAGCAGCGCCAGGGGTTCAACTAATGAAAAACTGTTTTTT
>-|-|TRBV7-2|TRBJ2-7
CASSPRGNSYEQYF
TGTGCCAGCAGCCCAAGGGGGAACTCCTACGAGCAGTACTTC
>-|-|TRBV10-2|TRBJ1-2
CASKRTATNYGYTF
TGCGCCAGCAAACGGACTGCAACTAACTATGGCTACACCTTC
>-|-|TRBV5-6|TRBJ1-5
CASSRGFRNQPQHF
TGTGCCAGCAGTCGGGGGTTTCGGAATCAGCCCCAGCATTTT
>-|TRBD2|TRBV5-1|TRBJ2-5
CASSLAPSGGQETQYF
TGCGCCAGCAGCTTGGCCCCTAGCGGGGGGCAAGAGACCCAGTACTTC
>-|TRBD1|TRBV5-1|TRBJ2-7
CASSLASVSGQGHEQYF
TGCGCCAGCAGCTTGGCCTCAGTTTCGGGACAGGGCCACGAGCAGTACTTC
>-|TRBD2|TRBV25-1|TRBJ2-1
CASSTLAGSYNEQFF
TGTGCCAGCAGTACGCTAGCGGGCTCCTACAATGAGCAGTTCTTC
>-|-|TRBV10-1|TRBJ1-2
CASSDGVGYTF
TGCGCCAGCAGTGACGGGGTCGGCTACACCTTC
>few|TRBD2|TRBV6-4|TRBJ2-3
CASSDSSGGTDTQYF
TGTGCCAGCAGTGACTCGAGCGGGGGCACAGATACGCAGTATTTT
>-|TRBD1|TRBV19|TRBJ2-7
CASTSTGVYGEQYF
TGTGCCAGTACCTCGACAGGGGTCTACGGCGAGCAGTACTTC
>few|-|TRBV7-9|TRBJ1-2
CSSSLAGALNYGYTF
TGTTCCAGCAGCTTAGCGGGGGCTCTGAACTATGGCTACACCTTC
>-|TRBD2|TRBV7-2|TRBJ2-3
CASSLRPSGGVFTDTQYF
TGTGCCAGCAGCCTGCGCCCTAGCGGGGGGGTTTTCACAGATACGCAGTATTTT
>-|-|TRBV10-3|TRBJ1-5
CAISESAGMDQPQHF
TGTGCCATCAGTGAGTCTGCGGGGATGGATCAGCCCCAGCATTTT
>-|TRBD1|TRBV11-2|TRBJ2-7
CASSSRDSSYEQYF
TGTGCCAGCAGCTCCCGGGACAGCTCCTACGAGCAGTACTTC
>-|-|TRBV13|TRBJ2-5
CASSLSFGRGETQYF
TGTGCCAGCAGCTTAAGCTTTGGCAGGGGAGAGACCCAGTACTTC
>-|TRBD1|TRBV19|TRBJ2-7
CASWAGGISEQYF
TGTGCCAGTTGGGCAGGGGGCATCTCCGAGCAGTACTTC
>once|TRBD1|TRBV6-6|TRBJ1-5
CASSDRANQPQHF
TGTGCCAGCAGCGACAGGGCGAATCAGCCCCAGCATTTT
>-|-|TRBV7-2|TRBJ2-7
CASSLDHRSYEQYF
TGTGCCAGCAGCTTAGATCACAGATCCTACGAGCAGTACTTC
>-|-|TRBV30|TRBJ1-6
CAWGRVEASPLHF
TGTGCCTGGGGCAGGGTAGAGGCTTCACCCCTCCACTTT
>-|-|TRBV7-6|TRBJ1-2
CASSLNGGRLNYGYTF
TGTGCCAGCAGCTTAAACGGGGGGAGGTTAAACTATGGCTACACCTTC
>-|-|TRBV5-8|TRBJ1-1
CASRTQGISTTEAFF
TGTGCCAGCAGAACCCAGGGGATCTCGACCACTGAAGCTTTCTTT
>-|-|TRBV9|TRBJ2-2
CASSVISNTGELFF
TGTGCCAGCAGCGTAATATCGAACACCGGGGAGCTGTTTTTT
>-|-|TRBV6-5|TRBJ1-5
CASSYSVRGNQPQHF
TGTGCCAGCAGTTACTCAGTCAGGGGCAATCAGCCCCAGCATTTT
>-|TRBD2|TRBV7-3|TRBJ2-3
CASSLHSSGGLSTDTQYF
TGTGCCAGCAGCTTACATTCTAGCGGGGGGCTTAGCACAGATACGCAGTATTTT
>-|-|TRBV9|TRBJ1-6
CASSVAGAKNSPLHF
TGTGCCAGCAGCGTAGCAGGGGCGAAGAATTCACCCCTCCACTTT
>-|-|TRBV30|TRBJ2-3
CACRVRTDTQYF
TGTGCCTGCCGGGTTAGGACAGATACGCAGTATTTT
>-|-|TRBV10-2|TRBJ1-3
CASRADSRSGNTIYF
TGCGCCAGCAGAGCGGACAGCCGCTCTGGAAACACCATATATTTT
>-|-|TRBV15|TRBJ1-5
CATSRKRGGQGQPQHF
TGTGCCACCAGCAGAAAGCGGGGGGGACAAGGGCAGCCCCAGCATTTT
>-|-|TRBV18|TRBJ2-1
CASSPGQYNEQFF
TGTGCCAGCTCACCCGGACAGTACAATGAGCAGTTCTTC
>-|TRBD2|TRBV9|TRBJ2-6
CASTTGGGANVLTF
TGTGCCAGCACAACGGGGGGTGGGGCCAACGTCCTGACTTTC
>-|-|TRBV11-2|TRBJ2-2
CASSFETPYGGELFF
TGTGCCAGCAGCTTCGAAACACCGTATGGCGGGGAGCTGTTTTTT
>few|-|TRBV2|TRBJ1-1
CASSDQGTMNTEAFF
TGTGCCAGCAGTGATCAGGGGACCATGAACACTGAAGCTTTCTTT
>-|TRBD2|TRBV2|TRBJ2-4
CASQMELAGETKNIQYF
TGTGCCAGCCAAATGGAACTAGCGGGGGAAACCAAAAACATTCAGTACTTC
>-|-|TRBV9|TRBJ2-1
CASSSRTDNEQFF
TGTGCCAGCAGCTCAAGGACAGACAATGAGCAGTTCTTC
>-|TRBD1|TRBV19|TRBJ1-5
CASSIGQGVAQHF
TGTGCCAGTAGTATAGGACAGGGTGTAGCCCAGCATTTT
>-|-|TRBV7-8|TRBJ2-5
CASSVVETQETQYF
TGTGCCAGCAGCGTAGTCGAGACTCAAGAGACCCAGTACTTC
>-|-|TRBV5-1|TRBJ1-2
CASSTLPGGFYGYTF
TGCGCCAGCAGCACTTTACCGGGGGGCTTCTATGGCTACACCTTC
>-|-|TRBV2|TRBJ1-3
CASLVFSGNTIYF
TGTGCCAGCCTTGTCTTCTCTGGAAACACCATATATTTT
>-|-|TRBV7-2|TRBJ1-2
CASSLQGDGGYTF
TGTGCCAGCAGCTTACAGGGCGACGGCGGCTACACCTTC